Shown below are 9 T cell receptor beta chains from a single sample sequenced in a study of T cell changes during pregnancy in multiple sclerosis. Measured with immunoSEQ multiplex PCR; TCRdb has only the in-frame clones, and not every one. The data show around 68,000 clones, 90% to 95% seen once. Sequencing was performed on CD4+ T cells from peripheral blood mononuclear cells, taken before pregnancy. The receptor source for this set is a female donor with multiple sclerosis, enrolled in a pregnancy study.

The V gene is TRBV5-6, the J gene TRBJ1-2; D gene unclear. The CDR3 contains 13 residues. Germline CDR1 SGHDT, CDR2 YYEEEE. V was pared by 4 bases and J by 7 bases, with 14 bases between. This chain's CDR3 is CASSRRFAGGYTF. CDR3 nucleotides: TGTGCCAGCAGCCGGAGATTCGCCGGTGGCTACACCTTC.

The chain carries TRBV6-6 and TRBJ2-2; 11 bases are a match to TRBD1. V lost 5 bases, J lost 6 bases, and 8 bases stayed unmatched. The CDR3 is 16 residues long. Germline CDR1 and CDR2: MNHNY and SVGAGI (reference sequence). CDR3 DNA: TGTGCCAGCAGTCCGGGGACAGGGGGATCCCCCGGGGAGCTGTTTTTT. Amino acids: CASSPGTGGSPGELFF.

The chain carries TRBV5-6 and TRBJ2-7; possible D gene TRBD1, 5 bases. Between the trimmed V and J ends, which lost 4 bases and 2 bases, there was a span of 10 bases. The CDR3 has 13 amino acids. Germline V gene data show CDR1 as SGHDT and CDR2 as YYEEEE. CDR3 loop: CASSLDSTYEQYF. Written as DNA, the CDR3 is TGTGCCAGCAGCCTAGACAGCACCTACGAGCAGTACTTC.

The genes are TRBV7-3 and TRBJ1-1, with D perhaps matching TRBD1 (6 bases). Trimming removed 4 bases from V and 2 bases from J, with 17 bases in between. The CDR3 length is 16 residues. CDR1 and CDR2 from the germline V gene are SGHTA and FQGTGA. As DNA, the CDR3 is TGTGCCAGCAGCTACTCAACCCGAGGGGGAAACACTGAAGCTTTCTTT. As protein: CASSYSTRGGNTEAFF.

The chain links TRBV5-4 to TRBJ2-1; D is uncertain. Trimming stripped 0 bases from V and 6 bases from J, with 4 bases between. This CDR3 has 12 amino acids. The V gene's germline CDR1 is SGHNT and CDR2 YYREEE (reference sequence). This CDR3 reads CASSLVSNEQFF. The CDR3 region has the DNA TGTGCCAGCAGCTTGGTCAGCAATGAGCAGTTCTTC.

V gene TRBV6-1 combines with J gene TRBJ2-5, with 8 nucleotides matching TRBD1. The J segment lost 4 bases and the V segment lost 2 bases, leaving 9 bases of the junction unmatched. Germline CDR1 MNHNS, CDR2 SASEGT. There are 16 residues in the CDR3. In DNA, the CDR3 is TGTGCCAGCAGTGAACCAGGGCAGGGGGCGAGAGAGACCCAGTACTTC. It encodes CASSEPGQGARETQYF.

The V gene is TRBV4-1, the J gene TRBJ2-7; 11 bases map to TRBD2. The V gene end was trimmed by 4 bases and the J gene end by 3 bases; junction bases not matched to a gene: 8. The germline V gene has CDR1 MGHRA and CDR2 YSYEKL. The CDR3 runs 16 residues. The CDR3 sequence is CASSRAGLAGFYEQYF. The CDR3 DNA reads TGCGCCAGCAGCCGGGCTGGACTAGCGGGCTTCTACGAGCAGTACTTC.

The chain links TRBV28 to TRBJ1-1; D is perhaps TRBD1 (5 bases). This CDR3 contains 15 residues. V dropped 5 bases and J dropped 0 bases, with 13 bases sitting between them. Germline CDR1 is MDHEN and CDR2 is SYDVKM. The CDR3 sequence is CASSPSDSMNTEAFF. CDR3 coding DNA: TGTGCCAGCAGTCCCTCAGACAGTATGAACACTGAAGCTTTCTTT.

The rearrangement uses TRBV11-3 and TRBJ2-1; 9 nucleotides match TRBD1. Per germline, CDR1 SGHNT and CDR2 YENEEA. The CDR3 has 14 amino acids. V shed 5 bases and J 9 bases; nucleotides not matched to a gene: 8. The CDR3 loop is CASSPRTGEGEQFF. The CDR3 DNA sequence: TGTGCCAGCAGCCCACGGACAGGGGAGGGTGAGCAGTTCTTC.